The sequence of this T cell receptor beta chain was determined in a study of shared clonotypes between healthy human individuals. Study as a whole: Sampling drew on donors who were a couple of women and a few men aged 18 to 49. Study-wide points: What rarefaction showed was incomplete sorted-subset sequencing despite large depth.

CD8 cells classed as naive were CD45RO-negative and positively selected for CCR7, excluding terminally differentiated effector memory CD45RA+ cells. For this clone: Its antigen is unknown.

Generated by immunoSEQ multiplex PCR, the TCRdb table keeps only in-frame clones and is missing some. This repertoire shows about 2,200,000 clones, approximately 94% found once; its top ten account for under 2%. Per germline, CDR1 SGHNT and CDR2 YENEEA. The V end lost 5 bases, the J end lost 2 bases, and 13 bases lay between the germline ends. The CDR3 loop spans 14 amino acids. The J gene is TRBJ2-7, the V gene TRBV11-3; D is possibly TRBD1 (6 bases). Sequencing used naive CD8+ T cells from PBMCs. This receptor was identified in a man aged 18-30 years in good health. Some clones in this sample may be carry-over from other donors' samples. For the CDR3, the DNA is TGTGCCAGCAGCCCCCGGACAGAACCCTACGAGCAGTACTTC. It codes for CASSPRTEPYEQYF.